This entry lists 8 T cell receptor beta chains sequenced from one sample in a study of shared clonotypes between healthy human individuals. Libraries were prepared by immunoSEQ multiplex PCR; TCRdb keeps only in-frame clonotypes and omits some of them. The sample holds more than 2 million clones, 85% to 95% seen once. Positively selected for CCR7, the CD45RO-negative cells used as naive CD8 cells excluded terminally differentiated effector memory CD45RA+ cells. The specimen was naive CD8+ T cells from PBMCs. Receptors were obtained from a man younger than 35 in good health. Some clones in this sample may be carry-over from other donors' samples.

The CDR3 loop is CASSPSGYYNEQFF. The CDR3, as DNA: TGTGCCAGCAGCCCTAGCGGATACTACAATGAGCAGTTCTTC. The chain joins TRBV11-2 to TRBJ2-1, with 7 bases that match TRBD2. Germline V gene sequence: CDR1 SGHAT, CDR2 FQNNGV. V dropped 5 bases and J dropped 3; count of bases not matched to a gene: 4. This CDR3 region has 14 residues.

The V call is TRBV19, the J call TRBJ2-3; no reliable D call. Trimming cost V 1 base and J 0 bases, with 11 bases left between them. This CDR3 is 16 amino acids long. The germline V gene encodes CDR1 LNHDA and CDR2 SQIVND (reference sequence). CDR3 sequence: CASSIGSRYSTDTQYF. The CDR3 DNA reads TGTGCCAGTAGTATAGGGTCGCGCTATAGCACAGATACGCAGTATTTT.

The V call is TRBV7-9, the J call TRBJ2-3, with TRBD2 identical over 11 bases. The V and J ends lost 5 bases and 6 bases, in that order; junction bases with no gene match: 10. The length of the CDR3 is 16 residues. CDR1 and CDR2 (germline): SEHNR, FQNEAQ (reference sequence). The CDR3, as DNA: TGTGCCAGCAGCGAACCTTTAGCGGGAGGGCCGGATACGCAGTATTTT. The encoded protein is CASSEPLAGGPDTQYF.

The CDR3: CASGTEAFF. The CDR3 DNA follows: TGTGCCAGCGGGACTGAAGCTTTCTTT. The chain couples TRBV2 to TRBJ1-1; no clear D gene. Germline V gives CDR1 SNHLY, CDR2 FYNNEI. The CDR3 has 9 amino acids. V was cut by 8 bases and J by 5 bases, with 3 bases left in between.

V gene TRBV12-2 combines with J gene TRBJ1-3; TRBD1 reflects the table's D call only, with no check against the DNA. TRBV12-2 is recorded as a pseudogene. The length of the CDR3 is 17 residues. The chain's CDR3 is CASRLSADRGFENTIYF. CDR3 nucleotide sequence: TGTGCAAGTCGCTTATCTGCCGACAGGGGGTTCGAAAACACCATATATTTT.

This sequence joins TRBV6-4 and TRBJ2-7; D is perhaps TRBD2 (6 bases). CDR3 length equals 14 residues. Trimming stripped 5 bases from V and 4 bases from J, with 15 bases between. Germline V gene lookup returns CDR1 MRHNA and CDR2 SNTAGT. The CDR3 is CASSKLAWWYEQYF. The CDR3 coding sequence is TGTGCCAGCAGTAAACTAGCCTGGTGGTACGAGCAGTACTTC.

The chain joins TRBV27 to TRBJ2-7; tentatively, D is TRBD1 (6 bases). Germline assignment: CDR1 MNHEY and CDR2 SMNVEV (reference sequence). The CDR3 extends over 13 amino acids. V was pared by 10 bases and J by 4 bases, with 17 bases between. As DNA, the CDR3 is TGTGCCACCTCGTGGGGGCGAGGTTACGAGCAGTACTTC. Residues: CATSWGRGYEQYF.

This chain links TRBV7-9 with TRBJ2-7; D perhaps matches TRBD2 (6 bases). Germline V gene data show CDR1 as SEHNR and CDR2 as FQNEAQ (reference sequence). The CDR3 sequence is 12 residues long. CDR3 coding DNA: TGTGCGCTCTCCGGGGGTGTTTACGAGCAGTACTTC. This encodes CALSGGVYEQYF.